Presented here are 23 T cell receptor beta chains from one specimen sequenced in a study of cytomegalovirus exposure and HLA in healthy donors. PCR was performed using 60 Vbeta and 13 Jbeta primers. TCRdb keeps only in-frame clones here, not all; method: immunoSEQ multiplex PCR. The table lists approximately 170,000 clones, 70% to 75% of them singletons. Input material: PBMCs. The receptors shown here come from a man in his thirties or forties in good health and CMV-seropositive.

This chain uses TRBV6-6 with TRBJ2-3; D unclear. The CDR3 has 12 residues. Germline CDR1 and CDR2: MNHNY and SVGAGI (reference sequence). Trimming cost V 5 bases and J 6 bases, with 9 bases left between them. The CDR3 DNA reads TGTGCCAGCAGTCCTTTTTTGGATACGCAGTATTTT. It codes for CASSPFLDTQYF.

The V call is TRBV27, the J call TRBJ2-6, with TRBD1 matching over 8 bases. The CDR3 covers 18 residues. CDR1 is MNHEY and CDR2 is SMNVEV in the germline V gene (reference sequence). V dropped 2 bases and J dropped 0; count of bases not matched to a gene: 6. The CDR3 nucleotides read TGTGCCAGCAGTTTACGGACAGGGATAGGCTCTGGGGCCAACGTCCTGACTTTC. Its translation is CASSLRTGIGSGANVLTF.

The J gene is TRBJ1-5, the V gene TRBV5-4; 10 bases are a match to TRBD1. Germline V CDR1 and CDR2: SGHNT, YYREEE (reference sequence). The V segment lost 4 bases and the J segment 4 bases; nucleotides outside the gene matches: 8. The CDR3 sequence is 16 residues long. CDR3 nucleotides: TGTGCCAGCAGCCTGACAGGGGGCGCGTCTAATCAGCCCCAGCATTTT. Amino acids: CASSLTGGASNQPQHF.

The J gene is TRBJ2-1, the V gene TRBV7-2; 8 bases line up with TRBD2. With 9 bases clipped from V and 0 bases from J, the junction kept 13 bases outside the gene matches. Germline V gene lookup returns CDR1 SGHTA and CDR2 FQGNSA. The CDR3 extends over 17 amino acids. The CDR3 sequence is CASRQGGGRSSYNEQFF. As DNA, the CDR3 is TGTGCCAGTCGGCAGGGCGGGGGGCGCAGCTCCTACAATGAGCAGTTCTTC.

CDR3 DNA: TGTGCCAGCAGTCCCGGGACTAGCGGAGAAGGGCAGTACTTC. Translated: CASSPGTSGEGQYF. The V and J genes are TRBV7-3 and TRBJ2-7; 11 bases line up with TRBD2. The V gene's germline CDR1 is SGHTA and CDR2 FQGTGA. This CDR3 spans 14 amino acids. Trimming removed 6 bases from V and 9 bases from J; junction bases left unmatched: 10. Full variable domain (missing parts from reference TRBV7-3 and TRBJ2-7): GAGVSQTPSNKVTEKGKYVELRCDPISGHTALYWYRQSLGQGPEFLIYFQGTGAADDSGLPNDRFFAVRPEGSVSTLKIQRTERGDSAVYLCASSPGTSGEGQYFGPGTRLTVT.

The CDR3 coding sequence is TGTGCCAGCCAGGAAGTAGGACAGCTTAATCAGCCCCAGCATTTT. Its translation is CASQEVGQLNQPQHF. The gene calls are TRBV19 and TRBJ1-5, with TRBD1 as a possible D gene (6 bases). The V gene's germline CDR1 is LNHDA and CDR2 SQIVND (reference sequence). The length of the CDR3 is 15 residues. V lost 9 bases and J lost 4, with 19 bases in between.

The chain links TRBV5-6 to TRBJ1-1, with unresolved D. This CDR3 has 14 residues. The V end lost 6 bases, the J end lost 0 bases, and 12 bases lay between the germline ends. Germline CDR1 SGHDT, CDR2 YYEEEE. CDR3 in amino acids: CASTILGMNTEAFF. CDR3 sequence (DNA): TGTGCCAGCACGATTCTGGGCATGAACACTGAAGCTTTCTTT.

This chain connects TRBV7-2 to TRBJ2-2; TRBD1 matches at 8 bases. Germline V gene sequence: CDR1 SGHTA, CDR2 FQGNSA. The CDR3 extends over 16 amino acids. J was trimmed by 1 base and V by 5 bases; bases with no gene match: 6. The CDR3: CASSTRQGMNTGELFF. The DNA for the CDR3 is TGTGCCAGCAGCACACGACAGGGGATGAACACCGGGGAGCTGTTTTTT.

This chain links TRBV14 with TRBJ2-7; the D gene is possibly TRBD1 (5 bases). CDR3 size: 17 residues. Trimming pared 0 bases from V and 2 bases from J, leaving 17 bases between. Germline values: CDR1 SGHDN, CDR2 FVKESK. Here the CDR3 reads CASSQEWGLSVPYEQYF. The DNA for the CDR3 is TGTGCCAGCAGCCAAGAATGGGGCCTTTCCGTACCCTACGAGCAGTACTTC.

CDR3 sequence: CAWSPGTGTYQPQHF. The CDR3 DNA sequence: TGTGCCTGGAGTCCTGGGACAGGGACCTATCAGCCCCAGCATTTT. The rearrangement joins TRBV30 to TRBJ1-5, with 9 bases fitting TRBD1. After removal of 2 bases from V and 5 bases from J, the junction contained 7 bases not matched to a gene. There are 15 residues in the CDR3. CDR1 and CDR2 from the germline V gene are GTSNPN and SVGIG (reference sequence).

J is TRBJ2-2 and V is TRBV11-3; possibly TRBD1 for D (5 bases). This CDR3 comprises 16 residues. Between the trimmed V and J ends, which lost 5 bases and 7 bases, there was a span of 20 bases. Germline values: CDR1 SGHNT, CDR2 YENEEA. Written as DNA, the CDR3 is TGTGCCAGCAGCCCCCCAGGGCCCGGTAGTGGCGGGGAGCTGTTTTTT. Its translation: CASSPPGPGSGGELFF.

The V and J genes are TRBV6-6 and TRBJ1-3; no firm D call. Germline CDR1 and CDR2: MNHNY and SVGAGI (reference sequence). The CDR3 consists of 12 residues. The ends were cut back, 0 bases at V and 9 bases at J, with 6 bases in the middle. Here the CDR3 reads CASSYSSGTIYF. DNA for the CDR3: TGTGCCAGCAGTTACTCGTCCGGCACCATATATTTT.

The J gene is TRBJ1-5, the V gene TRBV6-5, with 9 bases fitting TRBD1. V trimming: 5 bases; J trimming: 7 bases; junction bases outside the gene matches: 9. This CDR3 spans 15 amino acids. CDR1 and CDR2 (germline): MNHEY, SVGAGI. CDR3 in amino acids: CASSTTQGANQPQHF. CDR3 DNA: TGTGCCAGCAGTACCACACAGGGGGCTAACCAGCCCCAGCATTTT.

This clone occurred once. This chain connects TRBV6-1 to TRBJ2-1; TRBD2 agrees at 7 bases. This CDR3 comprises 14 residues. The ends lost 6 bases at V and 7 bases at J; junction bases unmatched: 9. CDR1 is MNHNS and CDR2 is SASEGT in the germline V gene. CDR3 loop: CASSQLGGGNEQFF. CDR3 sequence (DNA): TGTGCCAGCAGCCAGCTGGGGGGGGGTAATGAGCAGTTCTTC.

This clone was counted a single time. This chain connects TRBV4-1 to TRBJ2-5, with D tentatively TRBD2 (6 bases). Germline V gene data show CDR1 as MGHRA and CDR2 as YSYEKL. CDR3 length: 14 residues. V was trimmed by 4 bases and J by 9 bases, leaving 18 bases between them. The DNA of the CDR3 is TGCGCCAGCAGCCGGGACTTTTCTATATTGGCCCAGTACTTC. This translates into CASSRDFSILAQYF.

The CDR3: CASSGLAGTDTQYF. CDR3 nucleotide sequence: TGTGCCAGCAGCGGACTAGCGGGCACAGATACGCAGTATTTT. V and J are TRBV7-6 and TRBJ2-3; 10 bases map to TRBD2. This CDR3 region has 14 residues. Looked up from germline, CDR1 is SGHVS and CDR2 is FNYEAQ. With V trimmed by 5 bases and J by 1 base, 0 bases remained unmatched.

The V gene is TRBV2, the J gene TRBJ1-5; D might be TRBD1 (6 bases). Germline loops: CDR1 SNHLY, CDR2 FYNNEI. With 6 bases removed from V and 4 bases from J, the gap between germline ends came to 19 bases. The CDR3 is made up of 16 amino acids. The CDR3 DNA sequence: TGTGCCAGCAGCGAACAGGGCAGGTCCGGAAATCAGCCCCAGCATTTT. As protein: CASSEQGRSGNQPQHF. Drawing the rest from reference TRBV2 and TRBJ1-5, the complete variable domain is EPEVTQTPSHQVTQMGQEVILRCVPISNHLYFYWYRQILGQKVEFLVSFYNNEISEKSEIFDDQFSVERPDGSNFTLKIRSTKLEDSAMYFCASSEQGRSGNQPQHFGDGTRLSIL.

The chain joins TRBV5-1 to TRBJ2-1; 11 bases map to TRBD2. Unmatched junction bases numbered 5, after V lost 4 bases and J lost 5 bases. Germline loops: CDR1 SGHRS, CDR2 YFSETQ. This CDR3 contains 15 residues. CDR3 loop: CASSLSGGAHNEQFF. In nucleotides, the CDR3 is TGCGCCAGCAGCCTTAGCGGGGGGGCCCACAATGAGCAGTTCTTC.

The rearrangement joins TRBV25-1 to TRBJ2-3, with TRBD1 as a possible D gene (5 bases). Germline V CDR1 and CDR2: MGHDK, SYGVNS. The CDR3 runs to 15 residues. The V and J ends lost 6 bases and 3 bases respectively, with 16 bases between them. For the CDR3, the DNA is TGTGCCAGCAGCCCCCTCAGACAGCCTACAGATACGCAGTATTTT. Translated: CASSPLRQPTDTQYF.

J is TRBJ2-2 and V is TRBV5-1, with 12 positions matching TRBD2. Germline CDR1 SGHRS, CDR2 YFSETQ. After removal of 4 bases from V and 5 bases from J, the junction contained 3 bases not matched to a gene. CDR3 length: 15 residues. The CDR3 bases are TGCGCCAGCAGCCGACTAGCGGGGGAAACCGGGGAGCTGTTTTTT. Its translation is CASSRLAGETGELFF.

This chain uses TRBV19 with TRBJ2-1; weak D call: TRBD1 (6 bases). The germline gives CDR1 LNHDA, CDR2 SQIVND (reference sequence). The CDR3 totals 15 residues. Trimming took 4 bases from V and 8 from J, leaving 18 bases between them. The CDR3 loop is CASSRTPGQFDEQFF. DNA of the CDR3: TGTGCCAGTAGTAGGACCCCCGGACAGTTCGATGAGCAGTTCTTC.

The rearrangement joins TRBV9 to TRBJ2-6; D may be TRBD2 (7 bases). Germline V gene lookup returns CDR1 SGDLS and CDR2 YYNGEE. CDR3 size: 17 residues. V shed 2 bases and J shed 0 bases, with 12 bases lying between them. The CDR3 coding sequence is TGTGCCAGCAGCGTCCAAGCGGGACACTCTGGGGCCAACGTCCTGACTTTC. It is translated as CASSVQAGHSGANVLTF.

This chain connects TRBV27 to TRBJ1-5, with D perhaps matching TRBD1 (5 bases). There are 15 residues in the CDR3. Trimming left V 3 bases short and J 4 bases short, with 13 bases between. The germline CDR1 and CDR2 sequences are MNHEY and SMNVEV (reference sequence). The CDR3 sequence is CASSLGHPRNQPQHF. CDR3 DNA sequence: TGTGCCAGCAGTTTGGGGCATCCTCGGAATCAGCCCCAGCATTTT.